One T cell receptor beta chain is described in this entry. The CDR3 loop spans 14 amino acids. Trimming cost V 6 bases and J 6 bases; bases outside gene matches: 5. CDR1 and CDR2 (germline): MNHNY, SVGAGI (reference sequence). This entry is derived from a study of blood T cell repertoires in COVID-19. TCRdb keeps only in-frame clones here, not all; method: immunoSEQ multiplex PCR. In the table there are a few hundred thousand clones, roughly four fifths of which are singletons. The sequence was collected from a woman in her 50s who had recovered from COVID-19. Sequencing used PBMCs or T cells enriched from blood (not recorded which). The V and J genes are TRBV6-6 and TRBJ1-5; the match to TRBD1 covers 10 bases. This CDR3 reads CASSGTGVAQPQHF. The CDR3 DNA follows: TGTGCCAGCAGCGGGACAGGGGTCGCTCAGCCCCAGCATTTT.